One and the same sample provided the 23 T cell receptor beta chains below, sequenced in a study of T cell responses to AZD1222 COVID-19 vaccine. This table comes from immunoSEQ multiplex PCR, and its TCRdb copy is limited to in-frame clones, with some not included. The table shows 90,000 to 130,000 clones, with approximately 89% occurring only once. Material: peripheral blood, obtained on day 0 of MenACWY control vaccination. These receptors were obtained from an adult in good health.

The chain has TRBV4-3 and TRBJ1-5; no definite D call. Germline loops: CDR1 LGHNA, CDR2 YSLEER. CDR3 length equals 14 residues. Trimming took 0 bases from V and 5 from J, leaving 8 bases between them. In DNA form, the CDR3 reads TGCGCCAGCAGCCAAGACCCGGGAGATCAGCCCCAGCATTTT. It yields the protein CASSQDPGDQPQHF.

This chain uses TRBV12-3 or TRBV12-4 with TRBJ1-5; D remains ambiguous. V was pared by 5 bases and J by 9 bases, with 11 bases between. The CDR3 covers 12 residues. CDR3 DNA: TGTGCCAGCAGTGAACCCTATCTGCCCCAGCATTTT. It translates to CASSEPYLPQHF.

This clone appeared a single time. The chain is built from TRBV28 and TRBJ1-1, with D possibly TRBD1 on 5 matching bases. Per the germline V gene, CDR1 is MDHEN and CDR2 is SYDVKM. V gave up 2 bases and J gave up 1 base, with 8 bases separating them. The CDR3 contains 14 residues. Here the CDR3 reads CASSLPGENTEAFF. The CDR3 DNA sequence: TGTGCCAGCAGTTTACCGGGGGAGAACACTGAAGCTTTCTTT.

The genes are TRBV10-1 and TRBJ1-2, with D perhaps TRBD1 (5 bases). CDR3 size: 19 residues. V was cut by 0 bases and J by 0 bases, with 20 bases left in between. Per germline, CDR1 WNHNN and CDR2 SYGVQD (reference sequence). CDR3 amino acids: CASSESFKPKDRANYGYTF. CDR3 DNA sequence: TGCGCCAGCAGTGAGTCCTTTAAACCCAAAGACAGAGCTAACTATGGCTACACCTTC.

The rearrangement uses TRBV14 and TRBJ2-1; maybe TRBD2 (5 bases). Trimming shortened V by 5 bases and J by 3 bases, and 11 bases separated the two germline ends. Germline lookup yields CDR1 SGHDN and CDR2 FVKESK. The CDR3 runs to 14 residues. Here the CDR3 reads CASSSLGDYNEQFF. The CDR3 DNA follows: TGTGCCAGCAGCTCTCTCGGGGACTACAATGAGCAGTTCTTC.

This clone was detected once. This chain uses TRBV4-3 with TRBJ2-2; TRBD2 matches 12 bases. CDR1 LGHNA and CDR2 YSLEER come from the germline V gene. V lost 0 bases, J lost 1 base, and 3 bases stayed unmatched. The CDR3 has 18 residues. The CDR3, as DNA: TGCGCCAGCAGCCAAGAGGCGGGACTAGCGGGGAACACCGGGGAGCTGTTTTTT. It is translated as CASSQEAGLAGNTGELFF.

The chain has TRBV2 and TRBJ2-7; 7 bases fit TRBD1. This CDR3 comprises 13 residues. Germline CDR1 SNHLY, CDR2 FYNNEI. Germline trimming cut 2 bases from V and 5 bases from J; bases unmatched to any gene: 3. CDR3 loop: CASSEQGVNEQYF. DNA of the CDR3: TGTGCCAGCAGTGAACAGGGGGTGAACGAGCAGTACTTC.

The chain employs TRBV7-2 and TRBJ1-2, with D possibly matching TRBD1 (6 bases). The CDR3 spans 15 residues. V dropped 5 bases and J dropped 8 bases, with 21 bases sitting between them. CDR1 SGHTA and CDR2 FQGNSA come from the germline V gene. CDR3 DNA sequence: TGTGCCAGCAGCGCCCAGACAGGAGCTACCTGGGGCTACACCTTC. Protein product: CASSAQTGATWGYTF.

The V gene is TRBV7-9, the J gene TRBJ2-1; D gene uncertain. V lost 3 bases and J lost 11, with 20 bases in between. The CDR3 loop spans 15 amino acids. The germline gives CDR1 SEHNR, CDR2 FQNEAQ (reference sequence). In nucleotides, the CDR3 is TGTGCCAGCAGCTTTTACGACGGTTCCGGCGAACAGCAGTTCTTC. Amino acid sequence: CASSFYDGSGEQQFF. The variable domain in full, completed from reference TRBV7-9 and TRBJ2-1, reads DTGVSQNPRHKITKRGQNVTFRCDPISEHNRLYWYRQTLGQGPEFLTYFQNEAQLEKSRLLSDRFSAERPKGSFSTLEIQRTEQGDSAMYLCASSFYDGSGEQQFFGPGTRLTVL.

The chain uses TRBV6-6 and TRBJ1-2; no definite D call. Germline CDR1 MNHNY, CDR2 SVGAGI (reference sequence). The CDR3 sequence is 15 residues long. The ends were cut back, 4 bases at V and 3 bases at J, with 15 bases in the middle. The CDR3 loop is CASSSQLGNDYGYTF. The DNA of the CDR3 is TGTGCCAGCAGTTCCCAATTAGGGAATGACTATGGCTACACCTTC.

V and J are TRBV4-1 and TRBJ1-5; D call uncertain. V lost 4 bases and J lost 4, with 14 bases in between. The CDR3 has 15 residues. From germline, CDR1 is MGHRA and CDR2 YSYEKL. The CDR3 nucleotides are TGCGCCAGCAGCCCAAGGCTAGGGCTTAATCAGCCCCAGCATTTT. Encoded protein: CASSPRLGLNQPQHF.

The chain links TRBV5-1 to TRBJ2-7; 8 bases are shared with TRBD2. V lost 5 bases, J lost 1 base, and 5 bases stayed unmatched. This CDR3 has 14 residues. CDR1 and CDR2 (germline): SGHRS, YFSETQ. The CDR3 DNA is TGCGCCAGCAGTGGATCGGGGGGGTCCTACGAGCAGTACTTC. Amino acid sequence: CASSGSGGSYEQYF.

The rearrangement joins TRBV21-1 to TRBJ1-1; no DNA check was done on the table's D call, TRBD1. TRBV21-1 is deemed a pseudogene. The CDR3 runs 18 residues. In DNA form, the CDR3 reads TGTGCCAGCAGCCAAGGGGGTCAGACAGGGGAGGATGACACTGAAGCTTTCTTT. Protein: CASSQGGQTGEDDTEAFF.

V is TRBV9 and J is TRBJ2-3; D possibly corresponds to TRBD2 (6 bases). CDR3 length: 15 amino acids. Trimming removed 3 bases at V and 4 bases at J, with 15 bases between. The germline V gene encodes CDR1 SGDLS and CDR2 YYNGEE. The CDR3 reads CASSGLGARADTQYF. The CDR3 coding sequence is TGTGCCAGCAGCGGACTAGGGGCGCGCGCAGATACGCAGTATTTT.

The chain joins TRBV19 to TRBJ1-5; D perhaps matches TRBD1 (5 bases). This CDR3 has 14 amino acids. Germline values: CDR1 LNHDA, CDR2 SQIVND (reference sequence). Trimming pared 6 bases from V and 8 bases from J, leaving 17 bases between. Here the CDR3 DNA reads TGTGCCAGTAGCCACAGGACTCCCGGGGAGCCCCAGCATTTT. Amino acid sequence: CASSHRTPGEPQHF. The variable domain in full, completed from reference TRBV19 and TRBJ1-5, reads DGGITQSPKYLFRKEGQNVTLSCEQNLNHDAMYWYRQDPGQGLRLIYYSQIVNDFQKGDIAEGYSVSREKKESFPLTVTSAQKNPTAFYLCASSHRTPGEPQHFGDGTRLSIL.

V is TRBV5-8 and J is TRBJ1-4; 10 positions match TRBD1. CDR1 SGHTS and CDR2 YDEGEE come from the germline V gene. V was clipped by 3 bases and J by 4 bases; unmatched bases: 6. This CDR3 has 16 residues. The CDR3 DNA follows: TGTGCCAGCAGCTCGACAGGGGGCGCCGGTAATGAAAAACTGTTTTTT. Translating gives CASSSTGGAGNEKLFF.

Only one count was recorded for this clone. The chain couples TRBV4-2 to TRBJ1-6; tentatively, D is TRBD1 (5 bases). Trimming took 3 bases from V and 7 from J, leaving 16 bases between them. The V gene's germline CDR1 is LGHNA and CDR2 YNFKEQ. The CDR3 has 16 amino acids. CDR3 in amino acids: CASSHDQGAQNSPLHF. Here the CDR3 DNA reads TGTGCCAGCAGCCATGACCAGGGAGCTCAGAATTCACCCCTCCACTTT.

The chain couples TRBV6-5 to TRBJ2-2, with TRBD1 matching 7 bases. The ends lost 7 bases at V and 7 bases at J; junction bases unmatched: 9. The germline V gene encodes CDR1 MNHEY and CDR2 SVGAGI. CDR3 length: 14 residues. CDR3 loop: CASTLDRAIGELFF. In DNA, the CDR3 is TGTGCCAGCACCCTAGACAGGGCCATCGGGGAGCTGTTTTTT.

The chain couples TRBV10-1 to TRBJ2-1; D is perhaps TRBD1 (6 bases). CDR1 WNHNN and CDR2 SYGVQD come from the germline V gene (reference sequence). V lost 4 bases and J lost 2, with 12 bases in between. The length of the CDR3 is 15 residues. The CDR3 bases are TGCGCCAGCAGTGTAGACAGGTCCGCCTACAATGAGCAGTTCTTC. It is translated as CASSVDRSAYNEQFF.

The rearrangement links TRBV4-3 to TRBJ1-1; the D is unclear. With 0 bases removed from V and 1 base from J, the gap between germline ends came to 9 bases. Germline-derived CDR1 and CDR2 are LGHNA and YSLEER. The CDR3 runs 15 residues. The CDR3 DNA follows: TGCGCCAGCAGCCAAGATAGCAGTAGGAACACTGAAGCTTTCTTT. Its protein product is CASSQDSSRNTEAFF.

The J gene is TRBJ2-3, the V gene TRBV4-3, with 11 positions matching TRBD2. The CDR3 is 15 residues long. CDR1 is LGHNA, CDR2 YSLEER, per germline. The V and J ends lost 4 bases and 1 base, in that order; junction bases with no gene match: 1. The CDR3 here is CASSLTSGGTDTQYF. CDR3 nucleotide sequence: TGCGCCAGCAGCCTGACTAGCGGGGGCACAGATACGCAGTATTTT.

This rearrangement joins TRBV6-5 to TRBJ1-1; D is perhaps TRBD1 (5 bases). CDR3 length equals 14 residues. Per germline, CDR1 MNHEY and CDR2 SVGAGI. The germline V and J ends were trimmed by 2 bases and 1 base, with 8 bases remaining between them. The CDR3 is CASSYGRANTEAFF. The DNA for the CDR3 is TGTGCCAGCAGTTACGGCAGGGCGAACACTGAAGCTTTCTTT.

V is TRBV5-1 and J is TRBJ1-1; D is perhaps TRBD1 (5 bases). The V and J ends lost 3 bases and 1 base respectively, with 10 bases between them. From germline, CDR1 is SGHRS and CDR2 YFSETQ. The CDR3 consists of 14 residues. The CDR3 sequence: CASSSGPRNTEAFF. The CDR3 nucleotides read TGCGCCAGCAGCTCGGGACCGAGGAACACTGAAGCTTTCTTT.